The following is a T cell receptor beta chain sequence with its context. This CDR3 comprises 14 residues. CDR1 and CDR2 from the germline V gene are MNHEY and SVGAGI. V lost 0 bases, J lost 4 bases, and 0 bases stayed unmatched. Sequencing used immunoSEQ multiplex PCR; TCRdb keeps in-frame clones, though not all of them. The profile shows about 68,000 clones, about 92% of them singletons. This entry comes from a study of T cell changes during pregnancy in multiple sclerosis. The clonotype comes from a female donor in good health, enrolled as a control in a pregnancy study. The rearrangement joins TRBV6-5 to TRBJ2-7; 10 bases are shared with TRBD2. Sequenced here: peripheral blood, sampled in the second trimester of pregnancy. The CDR3: CASSYSGLAYEQYF. The DNA for the CDR3 is TGTGCCAGCAGTTACTCGGGACTAGCGTACGAGCAGTACTTC.